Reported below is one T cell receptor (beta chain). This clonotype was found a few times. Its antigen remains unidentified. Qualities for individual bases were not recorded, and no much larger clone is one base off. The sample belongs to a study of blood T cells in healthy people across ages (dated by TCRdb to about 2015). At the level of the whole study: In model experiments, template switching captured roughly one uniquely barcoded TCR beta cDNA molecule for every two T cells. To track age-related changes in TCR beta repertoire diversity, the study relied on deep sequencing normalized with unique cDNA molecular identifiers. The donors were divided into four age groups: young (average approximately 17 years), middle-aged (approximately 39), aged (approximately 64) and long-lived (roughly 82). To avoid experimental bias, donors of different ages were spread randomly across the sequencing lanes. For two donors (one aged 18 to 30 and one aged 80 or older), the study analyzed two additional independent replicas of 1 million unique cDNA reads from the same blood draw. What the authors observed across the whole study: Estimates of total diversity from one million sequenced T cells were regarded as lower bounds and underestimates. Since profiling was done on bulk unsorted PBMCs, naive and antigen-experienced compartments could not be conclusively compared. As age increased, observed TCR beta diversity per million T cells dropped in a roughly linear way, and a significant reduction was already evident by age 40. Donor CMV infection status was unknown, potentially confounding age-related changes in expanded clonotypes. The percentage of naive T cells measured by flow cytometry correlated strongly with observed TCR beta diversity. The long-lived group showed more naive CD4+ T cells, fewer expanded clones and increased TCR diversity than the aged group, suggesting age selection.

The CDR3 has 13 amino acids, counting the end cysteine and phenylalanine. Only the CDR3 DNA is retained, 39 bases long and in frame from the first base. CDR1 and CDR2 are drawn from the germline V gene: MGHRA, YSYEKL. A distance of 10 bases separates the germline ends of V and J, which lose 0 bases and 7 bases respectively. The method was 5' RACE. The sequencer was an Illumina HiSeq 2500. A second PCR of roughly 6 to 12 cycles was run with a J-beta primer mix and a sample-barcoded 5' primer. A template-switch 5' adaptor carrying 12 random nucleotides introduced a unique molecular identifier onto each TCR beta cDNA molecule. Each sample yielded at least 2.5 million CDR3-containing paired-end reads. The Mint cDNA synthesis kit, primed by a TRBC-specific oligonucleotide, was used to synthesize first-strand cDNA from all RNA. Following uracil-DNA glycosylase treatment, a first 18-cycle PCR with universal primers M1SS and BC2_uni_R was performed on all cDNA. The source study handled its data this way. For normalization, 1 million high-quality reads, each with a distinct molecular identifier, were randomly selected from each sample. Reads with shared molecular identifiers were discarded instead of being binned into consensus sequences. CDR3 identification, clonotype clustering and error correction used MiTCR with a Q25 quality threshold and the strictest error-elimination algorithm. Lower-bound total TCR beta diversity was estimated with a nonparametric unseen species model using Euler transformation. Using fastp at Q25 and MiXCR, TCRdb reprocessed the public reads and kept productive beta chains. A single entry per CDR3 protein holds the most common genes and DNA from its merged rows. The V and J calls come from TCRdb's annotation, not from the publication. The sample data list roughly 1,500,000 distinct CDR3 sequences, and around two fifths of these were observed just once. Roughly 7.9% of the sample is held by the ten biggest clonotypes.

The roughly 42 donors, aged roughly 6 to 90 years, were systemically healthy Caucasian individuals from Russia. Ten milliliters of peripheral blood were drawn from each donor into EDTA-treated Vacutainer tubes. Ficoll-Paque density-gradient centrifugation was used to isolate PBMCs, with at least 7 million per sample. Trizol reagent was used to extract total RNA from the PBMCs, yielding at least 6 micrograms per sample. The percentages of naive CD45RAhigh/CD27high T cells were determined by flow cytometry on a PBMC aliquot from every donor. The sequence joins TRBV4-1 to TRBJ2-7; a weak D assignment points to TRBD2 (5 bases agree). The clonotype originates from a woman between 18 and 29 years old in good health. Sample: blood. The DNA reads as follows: TGCGCCAGCAGCCAAGAATCCCCGGGGGAGCAGTACTTC. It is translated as CASSQESPGEQYF.